This T cell receptor beta chain is from a study of T-cell reconstitution after alpha-beta-depleted transplantation in children. This clonotype was counted many times. Preparation of the TCRbeta library involved a method that used unique molecular identifiers. Each CDR3 protein gets one entry after TCRdb re-called the PCR reads with MiXCR. The sample has roughly 70,000 distinct CDR3 sequences; just under 5% are singletons. CDR3 length: 15 amino acids. Per germline, CDR1 SGHTA and CDR2 FQGTGA. Between the trimmed V and J ends, which lost 5 bases and 4 bases, there was a span of 12 bases. The sequence came from a boy under three years old who had a stem cell transplant for acute myeloid leukemia, so the T cells may come from the graft donor. Here the sequenced sample was PBMCs, mostly from graft donor cells, taken 180 days after TCRalphabeta/CD19-depleted stem cell transplant. The rearrangement joins TRBV7-3 to TRBJ2-6; no reliable D call. CDR3 nucleotides: TGTGCCAGCAGCCGCAACGGTCCAGGGGCCAACGTCCTGACTTTC. Residues: CASSRNGPGANVLTF.